What follows is one T cell receptor (beta chain) and its context. Its target is not known. The germline V and J ends were trimmed by 6 bases and 5 bases, with 19 bases remaining between them. The CDR3 loop spans 15 amino acids. Germline CDR1 MGHRA, CDR2 YSYEKL. Primers used in a second PCR of roughly 7 to 11 cycles were a sample-barcoded 5' primer and a J-beta primer mix. A single record per CDR3 protein comes from TCRdb applying MiXCR to the 5' RACE reads. The sample includes some 1.8 million distinct CDR3 sequences, 35% to 50% of them seen just once. This sample stems from a study of blood T cells in healthy people across ages. General observations from the study: PBMCs went unsorted, and a conclusive naive versus antigen-experienced comparison was therefore prevented. More naive CD4+ cells and higher diversity were found in long-lived than in aged donors. Possibly, changes in expanded clonotypes were confounded because donor CMV status was unknown.

In each sample, at least 6.5 million PBMCs were isolated. The source is a human donor in good health. V and J are TRBV4-1 and TRBJ1-2; tentative D call: TRBD1 (5 bases). Material: blood. The DNA for the CDR3 is TGCGCCAGCAGTCTCCGAGCGGGGGGAAGTTATGGCTACACCTTC. Protein product: CASSLRAGGSYGYTF.